One T cell receptor beta chain is described in this entry. Sequencing was performed with immunoSEQ multiplex PCR; in TCRdb, only in-frame clones are kept and a portion is missing. Seen here are 18,000 or so clones, roughly 91% observed once, and the top ten hold approximately 1.4%. The data were obtained in a study of T cell changes during pregnancy in multiple sclerosis. The CDR3 contains 16 residues. Losses at the gene ends were 2 bases for V and 3 bases for J; bases not matched to a gene: 8. CDR1 is LNHDA and CDR2 is SQIVND in the germline V gene (reference sequence). This sequence joins TRBV19 and TRBJ2-7, with TRBD2 matching over 9 bases. The sequencing used CD4+ T cells from peripheral blood mononuclear cells, collected in the first trimester of pregnancy. The TCR originated in a female donor in good health, enrolled as a control in a pregnancy study. The CDR3 DNA reads as TGTGCCAGTAGTATAAGTGGCGGGGGGGGTTACTACGAGCAGTACTTC. It encodes CASSISGGGGYYEQYF.